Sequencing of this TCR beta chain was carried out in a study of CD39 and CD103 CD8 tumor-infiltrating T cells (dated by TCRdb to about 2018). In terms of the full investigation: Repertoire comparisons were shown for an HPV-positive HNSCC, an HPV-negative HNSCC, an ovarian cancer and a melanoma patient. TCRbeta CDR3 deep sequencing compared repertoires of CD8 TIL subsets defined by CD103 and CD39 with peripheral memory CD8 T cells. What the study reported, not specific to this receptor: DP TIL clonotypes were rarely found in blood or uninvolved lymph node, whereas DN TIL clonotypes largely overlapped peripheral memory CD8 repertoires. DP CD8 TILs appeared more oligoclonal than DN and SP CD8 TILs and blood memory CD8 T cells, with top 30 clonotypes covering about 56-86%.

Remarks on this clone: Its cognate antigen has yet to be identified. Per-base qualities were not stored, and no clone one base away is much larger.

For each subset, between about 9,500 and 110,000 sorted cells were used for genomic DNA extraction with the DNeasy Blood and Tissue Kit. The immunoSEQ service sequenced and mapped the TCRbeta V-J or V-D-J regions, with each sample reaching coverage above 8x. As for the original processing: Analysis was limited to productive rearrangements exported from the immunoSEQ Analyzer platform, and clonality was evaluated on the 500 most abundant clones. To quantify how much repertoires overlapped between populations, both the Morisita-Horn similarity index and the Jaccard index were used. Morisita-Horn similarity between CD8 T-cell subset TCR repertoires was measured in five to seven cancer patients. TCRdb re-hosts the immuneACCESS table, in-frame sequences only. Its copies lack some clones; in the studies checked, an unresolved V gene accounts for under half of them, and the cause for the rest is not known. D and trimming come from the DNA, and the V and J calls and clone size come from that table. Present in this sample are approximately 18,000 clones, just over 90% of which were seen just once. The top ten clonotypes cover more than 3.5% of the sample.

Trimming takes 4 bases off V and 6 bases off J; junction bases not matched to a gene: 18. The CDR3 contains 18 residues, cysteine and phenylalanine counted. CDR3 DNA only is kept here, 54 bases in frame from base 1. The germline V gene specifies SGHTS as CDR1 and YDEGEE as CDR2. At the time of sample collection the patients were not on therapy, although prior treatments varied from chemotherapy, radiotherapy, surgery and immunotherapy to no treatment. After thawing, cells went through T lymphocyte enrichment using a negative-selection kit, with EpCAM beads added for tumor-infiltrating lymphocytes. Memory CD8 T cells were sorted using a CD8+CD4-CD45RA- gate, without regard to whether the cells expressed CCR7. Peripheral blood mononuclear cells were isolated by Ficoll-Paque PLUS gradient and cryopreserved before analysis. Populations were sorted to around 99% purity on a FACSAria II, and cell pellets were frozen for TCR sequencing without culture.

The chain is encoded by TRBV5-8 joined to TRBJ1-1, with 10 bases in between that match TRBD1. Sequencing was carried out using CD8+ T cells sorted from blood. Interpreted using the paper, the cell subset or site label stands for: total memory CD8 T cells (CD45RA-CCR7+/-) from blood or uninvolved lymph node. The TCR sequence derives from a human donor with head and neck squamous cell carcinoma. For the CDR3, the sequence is CASSPGTVIGQGDSEAFF. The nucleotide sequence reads TGTGCCAGCAGCCCGGGGACCGTGATAGGACAGGGGGACTCTGAAGCTTTCTTT.